Listed here are 17 T cell receptor beta chains from one sample, sequenced in a study of metastatic and nonmetastatic thyroid tumors. With MiXCR, TCRdb reprocessed the PCR reads. The sample yields under 30,000 clones, 20% to 25% seen once. Patients underwent thyroid surgery, and none had received any treatment before it. Sequenced sample: blood. The receptors shown here come from a male donor with papillary thyroid cancer or a benign thyroid nodule (not recorded which). Some clones in this sample may be carry-over from other donors' samples.

This clone appeared many times. The rearrangement uses TRBV24-1 and TRBJ2-1, with 12 nucleotides matching TRBD1. The J segment lost 12 bases and the V segment lost 4 bases, leaving 12 bases of the junction unmatched. CDR1 and CDR2 (germline): KGHDR, SFDVKD. The CDR3 consists of 16 residues. For the CDR3, the DNA is TGTGCCACCAGTGAGTCCGGGACAGGGGGCGAGAGAAGGCAGTTCTTC. Translating gives CATSESGTGGERRQFF.

The rearrangement links TRBV6-1 to TRBJ1-5; D gene uncertain. In germline, CDR1 is MNHNS, CDR2 SASEGT. The V end was cut by 4 bases, the J end by 1 base, with 8 bases between. The CDR3 runs 14 residues. The CDR3 DNA reads as TGTGCCAGCAGTGGAGATGGCAGCAATCAGCCCCAGCATTTT. This translates into CASSGDGSNQPQHF.

The chain is built from TRBV20-1 and TRBJ1-2; D is uncertain. In germline, CDR1 is DFQATT, CDR2 SNEGSKA (reference sequence). Trimming stripped 2 bases from V and 7 bases from J, with 8 bases between. The CDR3 extends over 11 amino acids. For the CDR3, the DNA is TGCAGTGCTAGATCGGGTGGTGGCTACACCTTC. This sequence encodes CSARSGGGYTF.

In its sample, this clone was seen many times. The chain couples TRBV19 to TRBJ2-2, with D tentatively TRBD1 (5 bases). CDR1 and CDR2 from the germline V gene are LNHDA and SQIVND (reference sequence). This CDR3 comprises 15 residues. V lost 7 bases, J lost 3 bases, and 15 bases lay in between. The CDR3 nucleotides are TGTGCCAGTAAGGAAGAAAACAGGTACACCGGGGAGCTGTTTTTT. As protein: CASKEENRYTGELFF.

This clone was detected ten times or more. DNA for the CDR3: TGTGCCAGCAGTTTCAAGGGGTTGGAGCAGTACTTC. This translates into CASSFKGLEQYF. The V call is TRBV6-2 or TRBV6-3, the J call TRBJ2-7; weak D call: TRBD1 (5 bases). The CDR3 covers 12 residues. The germline CDR1 and CDR2 sequences are MNHEY and SVGEGT. Trimming took off 4 bases at V and 7 bases at J, with 11 bases between the two ends.

Ten or more counts support this clone. The chain combines TRBV24-1 with TRBJ2-2; D unresolved. The CDR3 sequence is 11 residues long. The germline V gene has CDR1 KGHDR and CDR2 SFDVKD. V was pared by 4 bases and J by 4 bases, with 0 bases between. CDR3 protein: CATSDTGELFF. The CDR3 DNA follows: TGTGCCACCAGTGACACCGGGGAGCTGTTTTTT.

There are many counts of this clone. The chain links TRBV19 to TRBJ2-2; D not certain. The CDR3 totals 13 residues. In germline, CDR1 is LNHDA, CDR2 SQIVND (reference sequence). The ends were cut back, 3 bases at V and 1 base at J, with 3 bases in the middle. The chain's CDR3 is CASSIWNTGELFF. The CDR3 nucleotides are TGTGCCAGTAGTATCTGGAACACCGGGGAGCTGTTTTTT.

The gene calls are TRBV20-1 and TRBJ1-1; D might be TRBD1 (6 bases). Trimming shortened V by 3 bases and J by 1 base, and 18 bases separated the two germline ends. This CDR3 has 16 residues. Germline V CDR1 and CDR2: DFQATT, SNEGSKA (reference sequence). The CDR3 spells CSARESGRGGNTEAFF. CDR3 DNA sequence: TGCAGTGCTAGGGAATCTGGAAGGGGGGGGAACACTGAAGCTTTCTTT.

This clone was seen at least ten times. The chain joins TRBV12-5 to TRBJ1-2, with 8 nucleotides matching TRBD1. V shed 1 base and J 2 bases; nucleotides not matched to a gene: 6. The CDR3 loop spans 16 amino acids. The germline CDR1 and CDR2 sequences are LGHNT and FRNRAP. The CDR3, as DNA: TGTGCTAGTGGTTTGGATTGGGACAGGATGAACTATGGCTACACCTTC. Translating gives CASGLDWDRMNYGYTF.

At least ten counts were recorded for this clone. In DNA, the CDR3 is TGCAGTGCTTCCCCCTGGGGGAAAGCAACTAATGAAAAACTGTTTTTT. This gives the protein CSASPWGKATNEKLFF. The gene calls are TRBV20-1 and TRBJ1-4; D is perhaps TRBD1 (5 bases). The length of the CDR3 is 16 residues. The V end lost 5 bases, the J end lost 0 bases, and 16 bases lay between the germline ends. Germline CDR1 DFQATT, CDR2 SNEGSKA (reference sequence).

The CDR3, as DNA: TGTGCCTGGAGTTACCGGTCGACAGCCAATAATTCACCCCTCCACTTT. Translated: CAWSYRSTANNSPLHF. The rearrangement uses TRBV30 and TRBJ1-6; D may be TRBD1 (5 bases). The CDR3 sequence is 16 residues long. Trimming cost V 2 bases and J 5 bases, with 16 bases left between them. The V gene's germline CDR1 is GTSNPN and CDR2 SVGIG (reference sequence).

With respect to this clone: The junction does not match germline at one end; this may be a read error. This CDR3 is CASSLAAVRLAGTANTGDLFF. In DNA form, the CDR3 reads TGTGCCAGCAGCTTAGCCGCCGTGAGACTAGCGGGAACGGCGAACACCGGGGACCTGTTTTTT. V gene TRBV11-1 combines with J gene TRBJ2-2, with 11 bases that match TRBD2. CDR3 length: 21 residues. Per the germline V gene, CDR1 is SGHAT and CDR2 is FQDESV (reference sequence). The full variable domain, rest sourced from reference TRBV11-1 and TRBJ2-2, is EAEVAQSPRYKITEKSQAVAFWCDPISGHATLYWYRQILGQGPELLVQFQDESVVDDSQLPKDRFSAERLKGVDSTLKIQPAELGDSAMYLCASSLAAVRLAGTANTGDLFFGEGSRLTVL.

This clone was seen many times. CDR3 in amino acids: CASSILAGGPPSTDTQYF. The CDR3 bases are TGTGCCAGTAGTATACTAGCGGGAGGTCCTCCTAGCACAGATACGCAGTATTTT. The rearrangement links TRBV19 to TRBJ2-3; the match to TRBD2 covers 11 bases. The CDR3 covers 18 residues. After removal of 2 bases from V and 0 bases from J, the junction contained 7 bases not matched to a gene. Germline values: CDR1 LNHDA, CDR2 SQIVND (reference sequence).

This clone was recorded many times. The chain combines TRBV15 with TRBJ2-7, with D possibly TRBD2 on 5 matching bases. Germline V gene lookup returns CDR1 LNHNV and CDR2 YYDKDF (reference sequence). The CDR3 totals 15 residues. Trimming removed 0 bases at V and 1 base at J, with 10 bases between. CDR3 amino acids: CATSREAGWSYEQYF. The CDR3, as DNA: TGTGCCACCAGCAGAGAGGCGGGTTGGTCCTACGAGCAGTACTTC.

This clone was seen only a few times. The germline gene is not matched at one end of the junction; a read error may be the cause. This chain joins TRBV6-1 and TRBJ2-7; the match to TRBD1 covers 9 bases. Per germline, CDR1 MNHNS and CDR2 SASEGT. CDR3 length equals 15 residues. The DNA for the CDR3 is TGTTCCAGTAGTGAAGCTCCGGGACAGGGTTACGAGCAGTACTTC. Translated, it gives CSSSEAPGQGYEQYF.

In this sample, this clone is medium-sized (0.01 to 0.1%). J is TRBJ2-5 and V is TRBV7-6; D possibly corresponds to TRBD2 (5 bases). This CDR3 spans 11 amino acids. V dropped 5 bases and J dropped 4 bases, with 5 bases sitting between them. Germline assignment: CDR1 SGHVS and CDR2 FNYEAQ. This CDR3 reads CASSEGETQYF. CDR3 nucleotide sequence: TGTGCCAGCAGCGAGGGAGAGACCCAGTACTTC.

With regard to this clone: An end of the junction differs from the germline gene, which may be a read error. The rearrangement uses TRBV25-1 and TRBJ1-4; TRBD1 might be the D (5 bases). CDR1 and CDR2 (germline): MGHDK, SYGVNS. The CDR3 covers 17 residues. CDR3 protein: CSSSDLVLSRGNEKLFF. The CDR3 bases are TGTTCCAGCAGTGACCTGGTACTCTCTAGGGGTAATGAAAAACTGTTTTTT.